This entry is about one TCR beta chain. Its antigen remains unknown. This sample is part of a study of CD8+ T cells in alopecia areata. The V gene lost 1 base and the J gene lost 5 bases, with 8 bases spanning the gap. The CDR3 sequence is 13 residues long. The germline V gene has CDR1 SGHVS and CDR2 FQNEAQ. Both peripheral blood and punch biopsies of lesional scalp skin were obtained from patients who had alopecia areata. RNA was isolated and reverse transcribed to cDNA, the sequencing template. Only in-frame clones appear in the TCRdb table, and some are missing; sequencing was by immunoSEQ multiplex PCR. This sample has 20,000 or so clones, with around 62% found just once. Study-wide findings and caveats: Higher clonality than in normal scalp was seen in lesional scalp, especially alopecia totalis/universalis.

The chain links TRBV7-8 to TRBJ1-1; perhaps TRBD1 as D (5 bases). The TCR sequence derives from a human donor with alopecia areata. Source: skin, taken at week 0. The CDR3 nucleotides read TGTGCCAGCAGCTTAGTTCAGGGTACTGAAGCTTTCTTT. Translation gives CASSLVQGTEAFF.